Included here is one T cell receptor (beta chain) sequence, with context. Its antigen is undetermined. The CDR3 runs to 11 residues. The V and J ends lost 4 bases and 10 bases respectively, with 13 bases between them. The germline V gene encodes CDR1 SQVTM and CDR2 ANQGSEA. This record comes from a study of beta chain features in type 1 diabetes. Overall study findings and caveats: Compared with healthy donors, patients appeared to share more similar naive, central memory and regulatory TCRB repertoires. Junctions at VDJ sites from type 1 diabetes patients had fewer insertions and more deletions.

One heparinised blood draw averaging around 100 mL was given by each donor. By way of CD45RO/CCR7/CD25/CD127/CD95/CD27, the CD4+ regulatory, stem cell-like memory, central memory and naive cells were sorted. Expressed TCRB transcripts were sequenced after all isolated RNA was converted to cDNA. TCRdb keeps only in-frame clones here, not all; method: immunoSEQ multiplex PCR. The sample lists some 220,000 clones; under 13% were seen once. The receptor was isolated from a man aged 18 to 30 in good health. Source material: central memory CD4+ T cells from blood. The genes are TRBV29-1 and TRBJ1-1; D remains ambiguous. The CDR3 region is CSVVPGSGAFF. CDR3 sequence (DNA): TGCAGCGTTGTCCCGGGATCGGGAGCTTTCTTT.